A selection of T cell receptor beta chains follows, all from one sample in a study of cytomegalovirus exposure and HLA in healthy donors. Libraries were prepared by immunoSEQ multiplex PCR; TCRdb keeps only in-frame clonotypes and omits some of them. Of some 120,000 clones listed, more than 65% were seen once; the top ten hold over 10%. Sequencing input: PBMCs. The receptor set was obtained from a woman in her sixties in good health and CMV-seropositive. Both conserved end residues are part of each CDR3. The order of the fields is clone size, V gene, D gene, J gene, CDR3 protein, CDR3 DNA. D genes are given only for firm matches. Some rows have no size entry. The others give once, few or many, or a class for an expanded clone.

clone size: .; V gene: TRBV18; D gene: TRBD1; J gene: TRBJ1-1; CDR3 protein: CASSQSRDRNTEAFF; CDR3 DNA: TGTGCCAGCTCACAAAGCCGGGACAGGAACACTGAAGCTTTCTTT
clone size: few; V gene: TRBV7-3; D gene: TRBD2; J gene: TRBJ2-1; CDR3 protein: CASGPRRGAGEQFF; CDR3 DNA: TGTGCCAGCGGCCCACGGCGGGGGGCCGGTGAGCAGTTCTTC
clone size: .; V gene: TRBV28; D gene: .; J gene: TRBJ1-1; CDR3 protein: CASLRWPTEAFF; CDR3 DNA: TGTGCCAGCTTGAGGTGGCCCACTGAAGCTTTCTTT
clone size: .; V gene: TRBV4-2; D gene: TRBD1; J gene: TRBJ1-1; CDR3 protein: CASSILQGQGITEAFF; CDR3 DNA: TGTGCCAGCAGCATTCTTCAGGGACAGGGGATCACTGAAGCTTTCTTT
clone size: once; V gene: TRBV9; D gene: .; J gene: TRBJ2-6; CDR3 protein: CASSGNRVHSSGANGLTF; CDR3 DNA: TGTGCCAGCAGCGGAAACAGGGTTCACAGCTCTGGGGCCAACGGCCTGACTTTC
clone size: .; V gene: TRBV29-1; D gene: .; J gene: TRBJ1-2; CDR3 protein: CSVESPGGYTF; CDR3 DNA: TGCAGCGTTGAAAGCCCAGGTGGCTACACCTTC
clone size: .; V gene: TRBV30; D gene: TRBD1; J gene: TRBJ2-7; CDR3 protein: CACITGTGVGEQYF; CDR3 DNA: TGTGCCTGTATCACCGGGACAGGCGTGGGCGAGCAGTACTTC
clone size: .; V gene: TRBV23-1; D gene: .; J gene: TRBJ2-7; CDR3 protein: CASSQKDISYEQYF; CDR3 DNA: TGCGCCAGCAGTCAGAAGGACATCTCCTACGAGCAGTACTTC
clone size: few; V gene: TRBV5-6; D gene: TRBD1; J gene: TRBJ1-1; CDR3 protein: CASSSLGGAGTEAFF; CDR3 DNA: TGTGCCAGCAGCTCCTTAGGGGGCGCGGGTACTGAAGCTTTCTTT
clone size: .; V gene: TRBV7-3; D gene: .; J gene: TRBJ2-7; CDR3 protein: CASSASSVSSYEQYF; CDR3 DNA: TGTGCCAGCAGCGCCTCTAGCGTGAGCTCCTACGAGCAGTACTTC